This T cell receptor (beta chain) came from a study of somatic mutations in cytotoxic T cells in rheumatoid arthritis. General observations from the study: Antigens targeted by the expanded CD8+ clones were unknown. Healthy controls showed no age-related rise in CD8+ clonality, whereas rheumatoid arthritis patients did.

For this clone: No antigen is known for it.

Repertoires were generated with immunoSEQ multiplex PCR, while TCRdb's copy carries only in-frame clones and drops some. Of about 26,000 clones in the sample, 82% were seen once. The germline V gene has CDR1 SGHNT and CDR2 YENEEA. The CDR3 spans 14 residues. Trimming took 1 base from V and 2 from J, leaving 9 bases between them. The V call is TRBV11-3, the J call TRBJ2-7, with D hard to call. The source material was CD8+ T cells sorted from blood. The clonotype originates from a man aged 50-60 years in good health. CDR3 DNA: TGTGCCAGCAGCTTAGCCCCGGATCCCTACGAGCAGTACTTC. This sequence encodes CASSLAPDPYEQYF.